This T cell receptor beta chain comes out of a study of cytomegalovirus exposure and HLA in healthy donors. Study summary: In an earlier analysis, approximately 120 million unique TCR beta sequences were found from some 200 million T cells. Falling in the Caucasian-associated ancestry cluster were 81% of some 400 genotyped donors. HLA-typed donors were the source of 80 million to 90 million unique TCRs, which an early data release held.

Germline CDR1 SQVTM, CDR2 ANQGSEA. Trimming removed 4 bases from V and 0 bases from J; junction bases left unmatched: 1. The CDR3 length is 13 residues. PCR was performed using 60 Vbeta and 13 Jbeta primers. The protocol was immunoSEQ multiplex PCR, while the TCRdb copy is restricted to in-frame clones and leaves out a portion. Of around 150,000 clones listed, around 79% are singletons. The TCR comes from a man between 50 and 59 years old in good health and CMV-seropositive. This rearrangement joins TRBV29-1 to TRBJ2-5, with 8 bases lining up with TRBD1. The sample was PBMCs. The CDR3 DNA follows: TGCAGCGTTGGACAGGGGAACCAAGAGACCCAGTACTTC. This codes for CSVGQGNQETQYF.